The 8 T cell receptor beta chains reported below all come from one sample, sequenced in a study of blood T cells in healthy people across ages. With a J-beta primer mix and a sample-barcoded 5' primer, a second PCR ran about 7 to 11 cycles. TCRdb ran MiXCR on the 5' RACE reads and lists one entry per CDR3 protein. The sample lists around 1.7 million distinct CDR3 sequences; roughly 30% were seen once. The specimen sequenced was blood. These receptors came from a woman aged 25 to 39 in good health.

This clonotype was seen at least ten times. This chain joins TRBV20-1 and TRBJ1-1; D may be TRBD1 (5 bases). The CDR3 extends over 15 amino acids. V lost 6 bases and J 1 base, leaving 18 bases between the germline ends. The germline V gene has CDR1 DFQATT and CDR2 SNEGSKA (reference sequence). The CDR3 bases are TGCAGTGCACCCAGCAGGGAGGCAGAGAACACTGAAGCTTTCTTT. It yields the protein CSAPSREAENTEAFF.

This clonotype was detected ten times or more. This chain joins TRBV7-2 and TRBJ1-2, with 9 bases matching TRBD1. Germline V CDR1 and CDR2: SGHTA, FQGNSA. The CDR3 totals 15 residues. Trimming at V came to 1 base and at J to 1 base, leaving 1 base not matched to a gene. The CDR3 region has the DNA TGTGCCAGCAGCTTAGGGGACAGGGTTAACTATGGCTACACCTTC. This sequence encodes CASSLGDRVNYGYTF. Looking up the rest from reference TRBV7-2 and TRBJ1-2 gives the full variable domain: GAGVSQSPSNKVTEKGKDVELRCDPISGHTALYWYRQSLGQGLEFLIYFQGNSAPDKSGLPSDRFSAERTGGSVSTLTIQRTQQEDSAVYLCASSLGDRVNYGYTFGSGTRLTVV.

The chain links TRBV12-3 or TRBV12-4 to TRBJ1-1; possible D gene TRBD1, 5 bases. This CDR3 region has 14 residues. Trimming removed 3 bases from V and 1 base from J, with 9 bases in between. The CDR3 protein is CASSLTVRNTEAFF. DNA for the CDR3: TGTGCCAGCAGTTTGACAGTCCGGAACACTGAAGCTTTCTTT.

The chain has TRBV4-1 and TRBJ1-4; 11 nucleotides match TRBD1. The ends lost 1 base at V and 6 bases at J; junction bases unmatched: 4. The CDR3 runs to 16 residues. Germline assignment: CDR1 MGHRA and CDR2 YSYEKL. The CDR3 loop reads CASSQVGGQGDEKLFF. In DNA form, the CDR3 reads TGCGCCAGCAGCCAAGTTGGGGGACAGGGGGATGAAAAACTGTTTTTT.

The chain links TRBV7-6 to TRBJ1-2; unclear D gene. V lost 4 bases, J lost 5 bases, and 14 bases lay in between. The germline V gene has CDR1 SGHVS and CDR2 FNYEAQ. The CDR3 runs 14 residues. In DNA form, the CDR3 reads TGTGCCAGCAGCTCCAAGGTGGAAGCTTATGGCTACACCTTC. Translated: CASSSKVEAYGYTF. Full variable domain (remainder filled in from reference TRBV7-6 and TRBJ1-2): GAGVSQSPRYKVTKRGQDVALRCDPISGHVSLYWYRQALGQGPEFLTYFNYEAQQDKSGLPNDRFSAERPEGSISTLTIQRTEQRDSAMYRCASSSKVEAYGYTFGSGTRLTVV.

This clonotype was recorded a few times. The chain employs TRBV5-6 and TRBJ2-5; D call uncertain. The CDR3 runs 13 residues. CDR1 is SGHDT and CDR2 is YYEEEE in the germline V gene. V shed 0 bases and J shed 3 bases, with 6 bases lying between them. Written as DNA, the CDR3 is TGTGCCAGCAGCTTGGACCTGGAAGAGACCCAGTACTTC. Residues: CASSLDLEETQYF.

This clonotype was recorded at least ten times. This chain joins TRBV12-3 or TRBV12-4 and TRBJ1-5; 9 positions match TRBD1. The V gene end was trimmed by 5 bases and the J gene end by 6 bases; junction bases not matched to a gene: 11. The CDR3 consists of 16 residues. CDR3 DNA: TGTGCCAGCAGTGCCGGGACAGGGCTTTCTGGTCAGCCCCAGCATTTT. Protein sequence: CASSAGTGLSGQPQHF.

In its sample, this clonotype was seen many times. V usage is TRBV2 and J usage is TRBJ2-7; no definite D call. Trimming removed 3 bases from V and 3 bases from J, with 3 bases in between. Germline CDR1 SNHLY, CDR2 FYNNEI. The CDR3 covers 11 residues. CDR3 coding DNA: TGTGCCAGCAGTGAGGTCTACGAGCAGTACTTC. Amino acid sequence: CASSEVYEQYF.